This record looks at one T cell receptor (beta chain) sequence and its context. This sample was included in a study of blood T cell repertoires in COVID-19. The wider study: COVID-19 samples, acute and convalescent, were from the United States, Italy and Spain. Sample material is recorded as cDNA or gDNA derived from T cells, B-cell-depleted T cells, or PBMCs.

From germline, CDR1 is SGHNT and CDR2 YYREEE (reference sequence). Deletions cut 3 bases from V and 15 bases from J, with 16 bases between. CDR3 size: 13 residues. Clones were read by immunoSEQ multiplex PCR, and TCRdb kept only the in-frame ones, dropping some. The table lists tens of thousands of clones, roughly nine tenths of them singletons, with roughly a fifth in the top ten. The sequencing input was peripheral blood. This chain connects TRBV5-4 to TRBJ1-6; D possibly corresponds to TRBD1 (6 bases). The sequence was obtained from a woman aged 80 or over with COVID-19, enrolled during active disease. The CDR3, as DNA: TGTGCCAGCAGCTCATCCCGCACAGGGAACCTCCACTTT. Translation gives CASSSSRTGNLHF. The variable domain in full, with the rest retrieved from reference TRBV5-4 and TRBJ1-6, is ETGVTQSPTHLIKTRGQQVTLRCSSQSGHNTVSWYQQALGQGPQFIFQYYREEENGRGNFPPRFSGLQFPNYSSELNVNALELDDSALYLCASSSSRTGNLHFGNGTRLTVT.